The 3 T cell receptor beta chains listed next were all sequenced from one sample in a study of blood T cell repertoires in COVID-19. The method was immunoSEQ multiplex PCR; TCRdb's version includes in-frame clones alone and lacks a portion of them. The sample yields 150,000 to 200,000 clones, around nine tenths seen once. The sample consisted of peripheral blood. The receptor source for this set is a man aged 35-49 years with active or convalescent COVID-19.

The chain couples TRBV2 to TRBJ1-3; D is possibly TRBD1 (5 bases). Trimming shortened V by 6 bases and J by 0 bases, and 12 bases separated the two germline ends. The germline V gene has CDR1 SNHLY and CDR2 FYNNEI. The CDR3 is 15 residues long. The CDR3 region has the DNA TGTGCCAGCAGAACTGGACAAGCCTCTGGAAACACCATATATTTT. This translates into CASRTGQASGNTIYF.

CDR3 sequence (DNA): TGTGCCAGCAGTTTATGGGAGAGACTTGGTGGCTACACCTTC. Translated: CASSLWERLGGYTF. This chain uses TRBV28 with TRBJ1-2; D is unresolved. Between the trimmed V and J ends, which lost 0 bases and 7 bases, there was a span of 12 bases. CDR1 and CDR2 (germline): MDHEN, SYDVKM. The CDR3 spans 14 residues.

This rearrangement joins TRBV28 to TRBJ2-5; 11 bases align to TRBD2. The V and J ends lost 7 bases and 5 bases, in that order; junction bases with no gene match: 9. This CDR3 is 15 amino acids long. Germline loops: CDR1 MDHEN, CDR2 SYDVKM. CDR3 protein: CASIGLAGGGETQYF. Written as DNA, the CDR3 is TGTGCCAGCATTGGGCTAGCGGGGGGAGGGGAGACCCAGTACTTC.